These 2 T cell receptor beta chains were sequenced from one sample in a study of identifying expanded T cells in peripheral blood. The assay was immunoSEQ multiplex PCR, and TCRdb's table has in-frame clones only and misses some. Seen here are 100,000 to 150,000 clones, roughly 80% observed once, and the top ten hold more than 2.5%. The sample taken for sequencing was blood. These receptors all stem from a person aged 18 to 75 in good health.

The sample holds one count of this clone. This rearrangement joins TRBV12-5 to TRBJ1-3; D gene uncertain. There are 13 residues in the CDR3. Per the germline V gene, CDR1 is LGHNT and CDR2 is FRNRAP. V was shortened by 1 base and J by 5 bases, with 6 bases between the two germline ends. In DNA form, the CDR3 reads TGTGCTAGTGGTTTGGCGAGTAGAAACACCATATATTTT. Protein: CASGLASRNTIYF.

As DNA, the CDR3 is TGCGCCACCACGAAAGAGGGAAGCACCTACTACAATGAGCAGTTCTTC. This gives the protein CATTKEGSTYYNEQFF. The J gene is TRBJ2-1, the V gene TRBV5-1, with D possibly TRBD2 on 5 matching bases. The CDR3 runs 16 residues. Germline V gene data show CDR1 as SGHRS and CDR2 as YFSETQ. Trimming removed 9 bases from V and 3 bases from J, with 22 bases in between.